A selection of T cell receptor beta chains follows, all from one sample in a study of blood T cell repertoires in COVID-19. Repertoires were generated with immunoSEQ multiplex PCR, while TCRdb's copy carries only in-frame clones and drops some. The profile shows around 67,000 clones, around 86% of them singletons. The sample was peripheral blood. Receptors were obtained from a man aged 45 to 65 with active COVID-19. Both conserved end residues are part of each CDR3. The D gene is left open where the match is weak. Clone size is given for some rows only: seen once, a few or many times, or a class if the clone is expanded.

D	V	size	J	DNA	CDR3
TRBD1	TRBV29-1	-	TRBJ2-1	TGCAGCGTTGACCACCCATTCGGACAGGTATACAATGAGCAGTTCTTC	CSVDHPFGQVYNEQFF
TRBD1	TRBV6-2/TRBV6-3	-	TRBJ2-2	TGTGCCAGCAGTTACTACAGGGGGTACACCGGGGAGCTGTTTTTT	CASSYYRGYTGELFF
-	TRBV28	-	TRBJ2-7	TGTGCCAGCAGTTTAGGCGGTTACGAGCAGTACTTC	CASSLGGYEQYF
TRBD2	TRBV9	-	TRBJ2-3	TGTGCCAGCAGCGGCCGCCTGGGGCCCGGGACTAGCGGGAGAGGGGGCACAGATACGCAGTATTTT	CASSGRLGPGTSGRGGTDTQYF
-	TRBV28	-	TRBJ2-1	TGTGCCAGCAGTCTTGGACAGAGCTCCTACAATGAGCAGTTCTTC	CASSLGQSSYNEQFF
TRBD1	TRBV4-2	once	TRBJ2-4	TGTGCCAGCAGCCAAGGGACAGGGGACAAAAACATTCAGTACTTC	CASSQGTGDKNIQYF
-	TRBV5-1	-	TRBJ1-1	TGCGCCAGCAGCGTGTCGCCCCGGGTGAACACTGAAGCTTTCTTT	CASSVSPRVNTEAFF
TRBD2	TRBV5-1	-	TRBJ2-7	TGCGCCAGCGGATCCCAGCGGGAGGGCATCTACGAGCAGTACTTC	CASGSQREGIYEQYF
TRBD2	TRBV28	-	TRBJ2-3	TGTGCCAGCAGTCCGACTAGCGGGAGGGCCGGAGATACGCAGTATTTT	CASSPTSGRAGDTQYF
-	TRBV7-3	-	TRBJ2-2	TGTGCCAGCAGCTTAATCCCGGCCGGGGAGCTGTTTTTT	CASSLIPAGELFF
TRBD1	TRBV19	-	TRBJ1-2	TGTGCCAGTAGCGTGGGACAGGCCTTTGGGTTCGCCTTC	CASSVGQAFGFAF
-	TRBV5-5	few	TRBJ2-7	TGTGCCAGCAGTTTCACCAGTGGTGAGCAGTACTTC	CASSFTSGEQYF
TRBD2	TRBV5-1	-	TRBJ2-1	TGCGCCAGCAGCCCACCCTCACCTAGCGGTCTTTCAGATGAGCAGTTCTTC	CASSPPSPSGLSDEQFF
-	TRBV28	once	TRBJ1-5	TGTGCCAGCAGTTTATTCAGGGAAACTGATCAGCCCCAGCATTTT	CASSLFRETDQPQHF
-	TRBV2	once	TRBJ1-5	TGTGCCAGCAGTGAAAGGCAGCTAGGTGGTCAGCCCCAGCATTTT	CASSERQLGGQPQHF
TRBD1	TRBV5-1	-	TRBJ2-7	TGCGCCAGCAGCCTTACAGGGGTCGACGAGCAGTACTTC	CASSLTGVDEQYF
TRBD1	TRBV28	few	TRBJ1-5	TGTGCCAGCACCAGGACAGGTCTACGCCAGAGGGGTCAGCCCCAGCATTTT	CASTRTGLRQRGQPQHF
-	TRBV7-2	-	TRBJ2-3	TGTGCCAGCAGCTTAGTGTCAGGGCCCCCGACAGATACGCAGTATTTT	CASSLVSGPPTDTQYF
TRBD1	TRBV2	-	TRBJ2-7	TGTGCCACCAAAAGGGACAGGACTCCGTACGAGCAGTACTTC	CATKRDRTPYEQYF
TRBD1	TRBV28	-	TRBJ2-1	TGTGCCAGCAGTTCCGCCGGGACAGGACTATACAATGAGCAGTTCTTC	CASSSAGTGLYNEQFF
-	TRBV5-8	-	TRBJ2-3	TGTGCCAGCGCTCTAGATCCCCTTCAGGGGTACACAGATACGCAGTATTTT	CASALDPLQGYTDTQYF
TRBD1	TRBV4-1	-	TRBJ1-5	TGCGCCAGCAGCCAAGACGGGACAGTTAATCAGCCCCAGCATTTT	CASSQDGTVNQPQHF
-	TRBV7-9	-	TRBJ2-1	TGTGCCAGCAGCTTAGGGACATACCCCTACAATGAGCAGTTCTTC	CASSLGTYPYNEQFF
TRBD1	TRBV19	-	TRBJ2-7	TGTGCCAGTAGTATAGCCCGGGACAGTTACGAGCAGTACTTC	CASSIARDSYEQYF
TRBD2	TRBV3-1/TRBV3-2	-	TRBJ2-7	TGTGCCAGCAGCCCCAGAGGACAGCGGGGGTGGTCCTACGAGCAGTACTTC	CASSPRGQRGWSYEQYF
TRBD1	TRBV27	once	TRBJ1-4	TGTGCCAGCAGTTCGTTAGGGGGCCTTGAAAAACTGTTTTTT	CASSSLGGLEKLFF
-	TRBV12-5	once	TRBJ2-3	TGTGCTAGTGTCTCCAGACTAACCACAGATACGCAGTATTTT	CASVSRLTTDTQYF
-	TRBV5-1	-	TRBJ2-6	TGCGCCAGCAGCGTAGTTCCCCGGGCTGGGGCCAACGTCCTGACTTTC	CASSVVPRAGANVLTF
-	TRBV4-3	once	TRBJ2-3	TGCGCCAGCAGCCAAGTCCAGACAGATACGCAGTATTTT	CASSQVQTDTQYF
-	TRBV27	-	TRBJ1-2	TGTGCCAGCAGTTTGGAGGGGCAGGGAGAACACTATGGCTACACCTTC	CASSLEGQGEHYGYTF
TRBD2	TRBV7-2	-	TRBJ2-1	TGTGCCAGCAGCCCCGGGACTAGCTTCAATGAGCAGTTCTTC	CASSPGTSFNEQFF
-	TRBV10-3	few	TRBJ2-7	TGTGCCATCAGTGAGTTAGGGGAAAATGCAGAGCAGTACTTC	CAISELGENAEQYF
TRBD1	TRBV29-1	-	TRBJ2-7	TGCAGCGTTGAGGGAAGGGACAGGGACTACGAGCAGTACTTC	CSVEGRDRDYEQYF
TRBD1	TRBV2	few	TRBJ2-7	TGTGCCAGCAGGCGGGGACCCGCGGACAGGGGAAGGTACGAGCAGTACTTC	CASRRGPADRGRYEQYF
-	TRBV9	once	TRBJ2-7	TGTGCCAGCAGCCCCCGACAGGCCACCCCGGGCGAGCAGTACTTC	CASSPRQATPGEQYF
-	TRBV9	-	TRBJ1-1	TGTGCCAGCAGCCCGATCCCACAGGGAGGGACTGAAGCTTTCTTT	CASSPIPQGGTEAFF
TRBD1	TRBV7-8	-	TRBJ2-7	TGTGCCAGCAGCTTTATCCCCAGGGGGTCCTACGAGCAGTACTTC	CASSFIPRGSYEQYF
-	TRBV19	-	TRBJ1-5	TGTGCCAGTAGTACCCTGACAGGCTACAAGGGGCAGCCCCAGCATTTT	CASSTLTGYKGQPQHF
TRBD1	TRBV7-8	-	TRBJ1-2	TGTGCCAGCAGCACCCAGACAGGGGCTAACTATGGCTACACCTTC	CASSTQTGANYGYTF
-	TRBV5-8	many	TRBJ2-7	TGTGCCAGCAGCTTATACTCCTACGAGCAGTACTTC	CASSLYSYEQYF
TRBD1	TRBV28	-	TRBJ2-7	TGTGCCAGCACCACATCCGGGACAGCCTACTACGAGCAGTACTTC	CASTTSGTAYYEQYF
-	TRBV28	-	TRBJ2-5	TGTGCCAGCAGTGGCCAAAGTCTGGAGACCCAGTACTTC	CASSGQSLETQYF
TRBD2	TRBV10-3	-	TRBJ2-7	TGTGCCATCAGTGAGACCTGGGACTACCACGAGCAGTACTTC	CAISETWDYHEQYF
-	TRBV6-4	-	TRBJ2-2	TGTGCCAGCAGTGTTCAGGGGTTAACCGGGGAGCTGTTTTTT	CASSVQGLTGELFF
-	TRBV6-2/TRBV6-3	few	TRBJ2-4	TGTGCCAGCAGTTCTCTTCCGGTCCCGGGGGCCAAAAACATTCAGTACTTC	CASSSLPVPGAKNIQYF
TRBD1	TRBV4-2	-	TRBJ1-1	TGTGCCAGCAGCCCCGGACAGGGTAGGTTTGTTGCTTTCTTT	CASSPGQGRFVAFF
TRBD2	TRBV11-3	-	TRBJ2-1	TGTGCCGTCGGGGAGGGCCGGCAGCTCTTC	CAVGEGRQLF
TRBD2	TRBV6-2/TRBV6-3	once	TRBJ2-1	TGTGCCAGCAGTTACTCGGGGGGGTCCTACAATGAGCAGTTCTTC	CASSYSGGSYNEQFF
-	TRBV28	-	TRBJ1-5	TGTGCCAGCAGTTTATTCTATAGCAATCAGCCCCAGCATTTT	CASSLFYSNQPQHF
TRBD1	TRBV5-6	-	TRBJ2-7	TGTGCCAGCAGCTTTGGCAGGGGGCAAGGCGAGCAGTACTTC	CASSFGRGQGEQYF
TRBD1	TRBV29-1	once	TRBJ1-2	TGCAGCGTCGGGGGACAGAACTATGGCTACACCTTC	CSVGGQNYGYTF
-	TRBV19	-	TRBJ2-7	TGTGCCAGTAGACCAAAGGGAGTGCAACGGCAGTACTTC	CASRPKGVQRQYF
-	TRBV5-6	-	TRBJ2-5	TGTGCCAGCAGCTCCCCGGGAGCGCGGGAGACCCAGTACTTC	CASSSPGARETQYF
-	TRBV30	once	TRBJ1-1	TGTGCCTGGAGTTCCGCTCGCGGGCAGCCGAACACTGAAGCTTTCTTT	CAWSSARGQPNTEAFF
-	TRBV19	-	TRBJ1-2	TGTGCCAGTAGTACCAGACAGTATGGCTACACCTTC	CASSTRQYGYTF
TRBD1	TRBV7-2	once	TRBJ2-2	TGTGCCAGCAGCTTAGACAGGGGGCGGACCGGGGAGCTGTTTTTT	CASSLDRGRTGELFF
-	TRBV19	few	TRBJ1-5	TGTGCCAGTAGGTTGACAGTCCATCAGCCCCAGCATTTT	CASRLTVHQPQHF
TRBD1	TRBV3-1/TRBV3-2	-	TRBJ2-2	TGTGCCAGCACCAAAAACCCCACAGGGGGACGAAACACCGGGGAGCTGTTTTTT	CASTKNPTGGRNTGELFF
-	TRBV10-3	few	TRBJ2-1	TGTGCCATCAATGCGGTAGCCGCTTTAGATGAGCAGTTCTTC	CAINAVAALDEQFF
TRBD2	TRBV4-3	-	TRBJ2-1	TGCGCCAGCAGCCAATCTAGCGGGAGTTACAATGAGCAGTTCTTC	CASSQSSGSYNEQFF